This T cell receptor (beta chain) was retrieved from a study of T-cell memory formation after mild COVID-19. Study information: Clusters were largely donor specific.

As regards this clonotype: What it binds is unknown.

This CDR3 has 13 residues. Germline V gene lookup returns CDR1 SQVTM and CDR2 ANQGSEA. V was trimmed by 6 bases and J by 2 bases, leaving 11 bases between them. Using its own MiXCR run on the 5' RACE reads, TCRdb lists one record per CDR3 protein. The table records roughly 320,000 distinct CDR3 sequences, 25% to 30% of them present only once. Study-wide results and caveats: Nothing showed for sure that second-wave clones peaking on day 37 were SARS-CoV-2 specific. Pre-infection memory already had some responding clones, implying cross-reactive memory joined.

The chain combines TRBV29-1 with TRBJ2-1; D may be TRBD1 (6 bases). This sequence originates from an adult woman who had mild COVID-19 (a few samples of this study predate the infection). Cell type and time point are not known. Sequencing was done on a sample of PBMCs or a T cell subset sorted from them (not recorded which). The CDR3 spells CSVSWGPYNEQFF. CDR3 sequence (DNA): TGCAGCGTGAGTTGGGGGCCCTACAATGAGCAGTTCTTC.